The present T cell receptor beta chain was sequenced within a study of T cell responses to AZD1222 COVID-19 vaccine (dated by TCRdb to the early 2020s). The study in broad terms: TCR sequencing was performed for 230 to 250 trial participants, of whom 200 to 210 were given two doses of AZD1222 and around 25 were given two doses of MenACWY control vaccine. Trial participants were enrolled into age subgroups of 18-55, 56-69 and 70-plus years, which contained around 150, 29 and 61 TCR-sequenced participants, respectively. Results the study describes overall, beyond this receptor: Most participants were white British and females outnumbered males, and the authors suggested that clonal diversity may have been underestimated. Spike-specific TCR breadth and depth rose significantly after two AZD1222 doses compared with day 0 and with MenACWY recipients. Vaccine-associated CD4 TCRs spanned the whole spike protein, with dominant responses in regions 160-218 and 743-854. In the small 56-69-year group, the increase in depth fell short of significance, most likely because of low power. Conclusions about previously exposed vaccinees were limited because only six AZD1222 recipients were SARS-CoV-2 seropositive at baseline. Nearly half of unique spike-specific TCRs reportedly recognized epitopes outside regions mutated in the B.1.351 and B.1.1.7 variants. Because no samples from the day 14 peak response were available, repertoires could be characterized only after the peak T cell response.

Points on this clone: The antigen it recognizes is unknown. The record has no base qualities; no much larger clone is one base away.

The CDR3 regions of human TCRbeta chains were analyzed by immunosequencing. Per the source publication's procedure: TCRs in the repertoires were matched against a reference library of SARS-CoV-2-specific TCRs that had been generated with the MIRA antigen-specificity platform. Breadth was defined as the fraction of unique TCRs that were SARS-CoV-2-associated, and depth was defined as the fraction of total T cells that were SARS-CoV-2-associated. Using the MIRA data, each spike-specific TCR was assigned both to the spike region to which the TCR was reactive and to a CD4 or CD8 class. Log10-transformed breadth and depth values were compared by one-way ANOVA with Sidak's multiple comparisons tests. TCRdb retrieved this table from immuneACCESS and kept in-frame rearrangements only. Not all clones are present; in checked studies, unresolved V genes account for under half, and no reason is known for the remainder. That table is the source of V, J and clone size, and D and trimming were worked out from the DNA. The sample table lists more than 140,000 clones, about 91% of them with a count of one. The ten largest make up roughly 3.5% of the sample.

Sample time point, as interpreted from the label and publication: baseline before first vaccination. The treatment or condition label on this specimen signifies: meningococcal conjugate vaccine given as trial control. Vaccinee samples came from UK trials COV001 and COV002, including a single-blind randomized controlled phase 2/3 trial of AZD1222 (ChAdOx1 nCoV-19) in healthy adults. Trial participant PBMC samples were collected at day 0 and day 28 after the second dose for TCRbeta chain sequencing. The CDR3 numbers 18 residues from cysteine through phenylalanine. Only the CDR3 region is kept as DNA, spanning 54 bases read in frame from base 1. CDR1 and CDR2 were assigned from the germline V gene (reference sequence) as SEHNR and FQNEAQ. V is reduced by 2 bases and J by 5 bases, leaving a spacing of 21 bases between them.

Sequenced here: peripheral blood, sampled on day 0 of MenACWY control vaccination. Rearrangement joined TRBV7-9 to TRBJ1-4; 5 matching bases give a weak D call of TRBD1. This clonotype was sampled from an adult in good health. The nucleotides read TGTGCCAGCAGCTTATTCGGCATCAGGGTCACAGCGAATGAAAAACTGTTTTTT. Its protein reads: CASSLFGIRVTANEKLFF.